This T cell receptor (beta chain) derives from a study of technical replicates of blood from four donors. The repertoire was sequenced with immunoSEQ multiplex PCR; TCRdb's copy has only in-frame clones and lacks some. The sample has around 84,000 clones, about 97% seen once. Looked up from germline, CDR1 is MGHRA and CDR2 is YSYEKL. The trim removed 3 bases at V and 8 bases at J, leaving 9 bases unmatched. The CDR3 sequence is 15 residues long. The chain couples TRBV4-1 to TRBJ2-1; 8 positions match TRBD1. The sample taken for sequencing was T cells isolated from PBMCs. This clonotype was sampled from a human donor in good health. CDR3 in DNA: TGCGCCAGCAGCCACGGACAGGGTAGGAACGATGAGCAGTTCTTC. This translates into CASSHGQGRNDEQFF.